This T cell receptor beta chain was sequenced during a study of early stage breast cancer tumors. Study context: Of fewer than 20 invasive breast tumors, about twelve were hormone receptor-positive, HER2-negative. Among roughly twelve ER+/PR+/HER2- tumors, eight were ductal, four lobular.

As regards this clone: What it binds is unknown.

Whole-study findings and limits: Comparing each tissue with blood distinguished tumor from normal in about 85% of the 16 patients. Tumors had 2 to 3-fold higher T cell density and higher clonality than adjacent normal breast tissue.

Assay: immunoSEQ multiplex PCR; the TCRdb copy retains only in-frame clones and omits some. The data show fewer than 50,000 clones, over 60% seen once. This CDR3 spans 16 amino acids. The origin of this receptor is a person in their fifties with breast cancer. The specimen was blood. The chain joins TRBV21-1 to TRBJ2-3; no check of the table's D call, TRBD1, against the DNA was made. TRBV21-1 is marked as a pseudogene. CDR3 DNA: TGTGCCAGCAGCTTAAAAGGGGCAGGGTCAACAGATACGCAGTATTTT. This gives the protein CASSLKGAGSTDTQYF.